The 13 T cell receptor beta chains reported below all come from one sample, sequenced in a study of OX40 agonist ivuxolimab in advanced cancers. The protocol was immunoSEQ multiplex PCR, while the TCRdb copy is restricted to in-frame clones and leaves out a portion. The repertoire holds roughly 43,000 clones, roughly 86% seen once, with about 32% in the top ten. The sample in question was CD4+ or CD8+ T cells sorted from blood, obtained in a trial of the OX40 agonist ivuxolimab. The receptors were gathered from an adult with an advanced solid tumor such as melanoma, head and neck, liver or kidney cancer.

The CDR3 reads CASSSLGPNSPLHF. Written as DNA, the CDR3 is TGTGCCAGCAGTTCCTTGGGGCCTAATTCACCCCTCCACTTT. The gene calls are TRBV28 and TRBJ1-6; tentatively, D is TRBD1 (5 bases). The germline V and J ends were trimmed by 4 bases and 6 bases, with 10 bases remaining between them. CDR3 size: 14 residues. Germline V gene data show CDR1 as MDHEN and CDR2 as SYDVKM. Filled out from reference TRBV28 and TRBJ1-6, the complete variable domain reads DVKVTQSSRYLVKRTGEKVFLECVQDMDHENMFWYRQDPGLGLRLIYFSYDVKMKEKGDIPEGYSVSREKKERFSLILESASTNQTSMYLCASSSLGPNSPLHFGNGTRLTVT.

This clone was detected once. CDR3 region: CASSSGQSQETQYF. In DNA, the CDR3 is TGTGCCAGTAGTTCGGGACAGAGTCAAGAGACCCAGTACTTC. This chain connects TRBV19 to TRBJ2-5; TRBD1 matches at 7 bases. This CDR3 has 14 residues. Looked up from germline, CDR1 is LNHDA and CDR2 is SQIVND (reference sequence). V lost 5 bases to trimming and J lost 2 bases; unmatched junction nucleotides: 5.

This chain links TRBV5-1 with TRBJ2-1; TRBD2 matches at 11 bases. The length of the CDR3 is 16 residues. Germline trimming cut 4 bases from V and 1 base from J; bases unmatched to any gene: 4. Per the germline V gene, CDR1 is SGHRS and CDR2 is YFSETQ. This CDR3 reads CASSPGLAVSYNEQFF. The CDR3 bases are TGCGCCAGCAGCCCGGGACTAGCGGTGTCCTACAATGAGCAGTTCTTC.

This chain connects TRBV5-1 to TRBJ2-1; no clear D gene. Deletions cut 0 bases from V and 7 bases from J, with 14 bases between. The germline V gene has CDR1 SGHRS and CDR2 YFSETQ. The CDR3 totals 15 residues. This chain's CDR3 is CASSLEGVPPNEQFF. CDR3 DNA: TGCGCCAGCAGCTTGGAAGGCGTCCCTCCAAATGAGCAGTTCTTC.

In DNA, the CDR3 is TGTGCCAGCAGTGCTAGCGGGGGTATTAGCACAGATACGCAGTATTTT. Its protein product is CASSASGGISTDTQYF. The chain uses TRBV6-1 and TRBJ2-3, with 10 bases aligning to TRBD2. There are 16 residues in the CDR3. The J segment lost 0 bases and the V segment lost 4 bases, leaving 4 bases of the junction unmatched. Germline loops: CDR1 MNHNS, CDR2 SASEGT.

The chain joins TRBV19 to TRBJ1-4, with D possibly matching TRBD1 (5 bases). The CDR3 extends over 18 amino acids. Germline V gene lookup returns CDR1 LNHDA and CDR2 SQIVND (reference sequence). The V and J ends lost 6 bases and 5 bases respectively, with 25 bases between them. Here the CDR3 DNA reads TGTGCCAGTAGCGAAACCGGGTATCGGGGCAGGGAGAATGAAAAACTGTTTTTT. It is translated as CASSETGYRGRENEKLFF.

This chain uses TRBV7-6 with TRBJ1-1; TRBD1 aligns across 7 bases. The J segment lost 4 bases and the V segment lost 3 bases, leaving 5 bases of the junction unmatched. The CDR3 contains 14 residues. CDR1 SGHVS and CDR2 FNYEAQ come from the germline V gene. The CDR3 loop is CASSLTTGSTEAFF. The DNA of the CDR3 is TGTGCCAGCAGCTTGACGACAGGGAGCACTGAAGCTTTCTTT.

This clone was found once. This chain uses TRBV11-2 with TRBJ2-3, with D possibly called TRBD1 or TRBD2 (5 bases each). This CDR3 spans 16 amino acids. Germline CDR1 is SGHAT and CDR2 is FQNNGV. V was clipped by 5 bases and J by 0 bases, with 15 bases between them. CDR3 nucleotide sequence: TGTGCCAGCAGCCCGGGGCTGAACCCTAGCACAGATACGCAGTATTTT. Translated: CASSPGLNPSTDTQYF.

J is TRBJ2-3 and V is TRBV29-1, with D possibly TRBD1 on 8 matching bases. Germline loops: CDR1 SQVTM, CDR2 ANQGSEA. This CDR3 spans 14 amino acids. V lost 6 bases to trimming and J lost 4 bases, with 17 bases between them. The CDR3: CSVGLTGGADTQYF. The DNA for the CDR3 is TGCAGCGTGGGACTAACAGGGGGGGCAGATACGCAGTATTTT.

The chain links TRBV10-2 to TRBJ2-3; a possible D gene is TRBD2 (5 bases). The CDR3 sequence is 14 residues long. Per germline, CDR1 WSHSY and CDR2 SAAADI. V was clipped by 3 bases and J by 2 bases, with 9 bases between them. In DNA, the CDR3 is TGCGCCAGCAGTGATCGGGGTTACACAGATACGCAGTATTTT. Translation: CASSDRGYTDTQYF.

V gene TRBV7-2 combines with J gene TRBJ2-5; 11 bases map to TRBD2. Germline V gives CDR1 SGHTA, CDR2 FQGNSA. After removal of 0 bases from V and 4 bases from J, the junction contained 1 base not matched to a gene. CDR3 length: 15 residues. CDR3 residues: CASSLALAGGETQYF. The CDR3 bases are TGTGCCAGCAGCTTAGCGCTAGCGGGAGGAGAGACCCAGTACTTC.

The chain has TRBV21-1 and TRBJ2-7; the D call of TRBD2 is as the table states it, not checked on the DNA. TRBV21-1 is noted as a pseudogene. The CDR3 covers 12 residues. CDR3: CASWREKYEQYF. The DNA of the CDR3 is TGTGCCAGCTGGCGGGAGAAGTACGAGCAGTACTTC.

The chain carries TRBV6-1 and TRBJ1-5; no definite D call. Germline loops: CDR1 MNHNS, CDR2 SASEGT. Trimming left V 10 bases short and J 5 bases short, with 15 bases between. This CDR3 has 13 residues. The CDR3 protein is CAIRPAGDQPQHF. CDR3 DNA: TGTGCCATCAGGCCGGCGGGCGATCAGCCCCAGCATTTT.